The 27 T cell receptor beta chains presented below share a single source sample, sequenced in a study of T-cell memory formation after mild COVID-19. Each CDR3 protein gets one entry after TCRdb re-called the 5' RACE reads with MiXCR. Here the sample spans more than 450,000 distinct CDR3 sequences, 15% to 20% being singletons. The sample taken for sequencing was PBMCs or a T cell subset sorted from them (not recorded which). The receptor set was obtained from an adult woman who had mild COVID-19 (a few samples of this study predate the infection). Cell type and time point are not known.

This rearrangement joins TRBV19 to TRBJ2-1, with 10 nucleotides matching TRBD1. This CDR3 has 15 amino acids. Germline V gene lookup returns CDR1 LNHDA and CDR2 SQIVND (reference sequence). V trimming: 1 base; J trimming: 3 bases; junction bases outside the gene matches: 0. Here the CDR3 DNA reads TGTGCCAGTAGTATAGGGACAGGGGGCTACAATGAGCAGTTCTTC. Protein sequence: CASSIGTGGYNEQFF.

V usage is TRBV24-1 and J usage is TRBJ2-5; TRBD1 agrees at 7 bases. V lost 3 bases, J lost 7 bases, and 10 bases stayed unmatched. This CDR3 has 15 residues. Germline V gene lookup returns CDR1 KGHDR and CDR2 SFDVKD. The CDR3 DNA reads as TGTGCCACCAGTGATCACAGGGGACCTGGTCGGACCCAGTACTTC. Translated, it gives CATSDHRGPGRTQYF.

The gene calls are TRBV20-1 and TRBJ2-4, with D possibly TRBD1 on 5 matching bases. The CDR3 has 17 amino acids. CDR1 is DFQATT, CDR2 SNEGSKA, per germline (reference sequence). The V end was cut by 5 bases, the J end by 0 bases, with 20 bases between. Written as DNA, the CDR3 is TGCAGTGCTCTACCCACATTGACAGTACTAGCCAAAAACATTCAGTACTTC. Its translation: CSALPTLTVLAKNIQYF.

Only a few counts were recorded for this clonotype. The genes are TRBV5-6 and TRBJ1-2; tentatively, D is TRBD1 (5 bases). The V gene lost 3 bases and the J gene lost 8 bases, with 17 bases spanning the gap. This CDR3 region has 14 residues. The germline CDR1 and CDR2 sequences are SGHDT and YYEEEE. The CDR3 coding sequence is TGTGCCAGCAGCTGGACTTGGGGCAGCGACGGCTACACCTTC. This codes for CASSWTWGSDGYTF.

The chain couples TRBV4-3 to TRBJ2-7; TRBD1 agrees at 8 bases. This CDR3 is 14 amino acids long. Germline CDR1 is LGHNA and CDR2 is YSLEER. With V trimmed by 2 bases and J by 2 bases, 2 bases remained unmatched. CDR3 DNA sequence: TGCGCCAGCAGCCAAACGACAGGGGCCTACGAGCAGTACTTC. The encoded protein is CASSQTTGAYEQYF.

Here the CDR3 reads CASSYPGQGPNSPLHF. In DNA, the CDR3 is TGTGCCAGCAGTTACCCTGGACAGGGCCCCAACTCACCCCTCCACTTT. J is TRBJ1-6 and V is TRBV6-2 or TRBV6-3; TRBD1 aligns across 8 bases. The CDR3 extends over 16 amino acids. The V gene end was trimmed by 2 bases and the J gene end by 10 bases; junction bases not matched to a gene: 10. The germline V gene encodes CDR1 MNHEY and CDR2 SVGEGT.

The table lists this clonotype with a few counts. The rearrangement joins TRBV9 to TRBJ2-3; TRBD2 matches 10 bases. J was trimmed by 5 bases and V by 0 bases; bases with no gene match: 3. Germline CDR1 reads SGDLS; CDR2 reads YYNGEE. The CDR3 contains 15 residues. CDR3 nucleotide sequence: TGTGCCAGCAGCGTAGAAGTAGCGGGAGGAGATACGCAGTATTTT. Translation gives CASSVEVAGGDTQYF.

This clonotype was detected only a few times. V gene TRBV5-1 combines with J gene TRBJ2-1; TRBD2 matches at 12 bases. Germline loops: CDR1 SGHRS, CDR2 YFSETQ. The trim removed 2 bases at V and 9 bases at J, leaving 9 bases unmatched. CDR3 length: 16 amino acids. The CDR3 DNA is TGCGCCAGCAGCTTTGGAACTAGCGGGGGGAGGGGTGAGCAGTTCTTC. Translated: CASSFGTSGGRGEQFF.

The CDR3, as DNA: TGTGCCAGCAGACAGGCCTCTGAGGAAAAGACCCAGTACTTC. Protein: CASRQASEEKTQYF. J is TRBJ2-5 and V is TRBV21-1; the table's D call, TRBD1, was not checked against the DNA. TRBV21-1 represents a pseudogene. The length of the CDR3 is 14 residues.

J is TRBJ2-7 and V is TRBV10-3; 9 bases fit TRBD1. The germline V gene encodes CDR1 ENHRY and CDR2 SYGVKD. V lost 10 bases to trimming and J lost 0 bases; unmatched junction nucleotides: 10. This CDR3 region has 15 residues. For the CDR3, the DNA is TGTGCCACACTTGAACGGGACAGGGCCTCCTACGAGCAGTACTTC. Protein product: CATLERDRASYEQYF.

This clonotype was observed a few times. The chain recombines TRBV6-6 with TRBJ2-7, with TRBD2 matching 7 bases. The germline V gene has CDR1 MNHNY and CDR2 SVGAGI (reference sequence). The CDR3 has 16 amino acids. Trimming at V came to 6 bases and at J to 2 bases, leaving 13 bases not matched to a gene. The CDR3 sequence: CASRYVRAGRTYEQYF. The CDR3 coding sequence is TGTGCCAGCAGGTACGTCCGAGCGGGACGGACCTACGAGCAGTACTTC.

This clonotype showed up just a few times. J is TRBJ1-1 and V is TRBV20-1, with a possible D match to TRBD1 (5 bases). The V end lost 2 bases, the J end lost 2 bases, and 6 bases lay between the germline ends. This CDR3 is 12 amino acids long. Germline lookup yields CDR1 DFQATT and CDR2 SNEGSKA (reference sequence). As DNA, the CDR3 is TGCAGTGCTAGACAGGGCAACACTGAAGCTTTCTTT. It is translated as CSARQGNTEAFF.

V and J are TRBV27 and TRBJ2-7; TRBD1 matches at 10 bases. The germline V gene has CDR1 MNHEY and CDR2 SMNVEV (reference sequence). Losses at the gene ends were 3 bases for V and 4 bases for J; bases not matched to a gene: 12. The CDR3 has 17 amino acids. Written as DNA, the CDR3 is TGTGCCAGCAGTTTCATCCCGCCGGGACAGGGGCGTTACGAGCAGTACTTC. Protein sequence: CASSFIPPGQGRYEQYF.

The CDR3 here is CASSVENTQYF. CDR3 in DNA: TGTGCCAGCAGCGTAGAAAATACGCAGTATTTT. The chain uses TRBV9 and TRBJ2-3; no definite D call. With 0 bases removed from V and 7 bases from J, the gap between germline ends came to 3 bases. The CDR3 is made up of 11 amino acids. Germline CDR1 reads SGDLS; CDR2 reads YYNGEE.

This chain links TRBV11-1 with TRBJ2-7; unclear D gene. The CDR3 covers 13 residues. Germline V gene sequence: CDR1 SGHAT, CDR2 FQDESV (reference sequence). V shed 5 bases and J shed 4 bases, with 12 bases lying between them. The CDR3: CASSPGRYYEQYF. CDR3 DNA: TGTGCCAGCAGCCCTGGACGATATTACGAGCAGTACTTC.

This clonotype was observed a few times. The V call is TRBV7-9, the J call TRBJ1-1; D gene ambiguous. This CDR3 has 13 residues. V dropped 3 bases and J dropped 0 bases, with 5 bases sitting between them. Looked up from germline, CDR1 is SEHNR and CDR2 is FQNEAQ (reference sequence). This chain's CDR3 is CASSLPLNTEAFF. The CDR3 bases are TGTGCCAGCAGCTTGCCGCTGAACACTGAAGCTTTCTTT.

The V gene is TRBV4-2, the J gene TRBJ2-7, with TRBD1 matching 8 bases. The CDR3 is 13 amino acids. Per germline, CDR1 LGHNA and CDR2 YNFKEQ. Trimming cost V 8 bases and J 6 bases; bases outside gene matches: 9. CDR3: CASARDRRGEQYF. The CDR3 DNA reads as TGTGCCAGCGCACGGGACAGGAGGGGCGAGCAGTACTTC.

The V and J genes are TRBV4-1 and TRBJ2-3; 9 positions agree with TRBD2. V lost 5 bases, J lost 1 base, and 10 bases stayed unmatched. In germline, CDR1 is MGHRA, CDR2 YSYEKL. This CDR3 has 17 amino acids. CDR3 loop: CASSSAGLAFGTDTQYF. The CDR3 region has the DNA TGCGCCAGCAGCTCCGCGGGACTAGCTTTCGGCACAGATACGCAGTATTTT.

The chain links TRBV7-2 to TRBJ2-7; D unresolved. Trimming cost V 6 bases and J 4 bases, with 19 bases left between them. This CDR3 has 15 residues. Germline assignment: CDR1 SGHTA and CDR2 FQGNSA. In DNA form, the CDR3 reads TGTGCCAGCAGAAAAAAGCTAGGGAAGGATTACGAGCAGTACTTC. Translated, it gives CASRKKLGKDYEQYF. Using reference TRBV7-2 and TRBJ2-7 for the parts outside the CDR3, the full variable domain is GAGVSQSPSNKVTEKGKDVELRCDPISGHTALYWYRQSLGQGLEFLIYFQGNSAPDKSGLPSDRFSAERTGGSVSTLTIQRTQQEDSAVYLCASRKKLGKDYEQYFGPGTRLTVT.

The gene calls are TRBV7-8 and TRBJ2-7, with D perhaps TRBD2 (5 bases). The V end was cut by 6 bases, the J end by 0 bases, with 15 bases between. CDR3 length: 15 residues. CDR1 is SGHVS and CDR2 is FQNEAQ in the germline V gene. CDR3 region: CASSRLGTSSYEQYF. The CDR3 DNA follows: TGTGCCAGCAGTCGTTTGGGTACTAGCTCCTACGAGCAGTACTTC.

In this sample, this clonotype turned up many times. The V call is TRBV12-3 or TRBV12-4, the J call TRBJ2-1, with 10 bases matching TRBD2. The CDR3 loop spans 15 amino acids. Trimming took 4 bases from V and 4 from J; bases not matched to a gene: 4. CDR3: CASSWTSGTYNEQFF. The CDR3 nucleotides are TGTGCCAGCAGTTGGACTAGCGGAACTTACAATGAGCAGTTCTTC.

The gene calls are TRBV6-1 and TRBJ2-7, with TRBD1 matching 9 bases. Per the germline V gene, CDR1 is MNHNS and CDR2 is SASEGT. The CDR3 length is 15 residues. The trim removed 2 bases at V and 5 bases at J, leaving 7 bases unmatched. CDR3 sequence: CASSEIGTGTNEQYF. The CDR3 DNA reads TGTGCCAGCAGTGAAATCGGGACAGGGACCAACGAGCAGTACTTC.

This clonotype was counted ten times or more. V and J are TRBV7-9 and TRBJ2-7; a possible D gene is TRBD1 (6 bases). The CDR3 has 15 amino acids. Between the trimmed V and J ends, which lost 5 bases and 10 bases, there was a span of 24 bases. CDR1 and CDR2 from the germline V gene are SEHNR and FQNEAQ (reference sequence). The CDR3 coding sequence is TGTGCCAGCAGCCTTCAGGGGTTGCCCCTACGAGGACAGTACTTC. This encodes CASSLQGLPLRGQYF.

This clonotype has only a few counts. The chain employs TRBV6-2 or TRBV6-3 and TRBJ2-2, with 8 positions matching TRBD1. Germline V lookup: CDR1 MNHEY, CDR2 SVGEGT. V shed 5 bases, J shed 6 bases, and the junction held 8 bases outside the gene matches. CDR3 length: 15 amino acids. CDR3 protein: CASSPGQGWPGELFF. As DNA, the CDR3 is TGTGCCAGCAGTCCCGGACAGGGCTGGCCCGGGGAGCTGTTTTTT.

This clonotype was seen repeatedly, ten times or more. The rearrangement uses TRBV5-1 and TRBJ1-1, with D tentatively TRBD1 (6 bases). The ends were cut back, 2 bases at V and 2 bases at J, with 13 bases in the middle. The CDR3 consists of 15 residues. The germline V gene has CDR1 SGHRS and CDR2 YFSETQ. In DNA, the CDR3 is TGCGCCAGCAGCTTTCGCGACAGGCGTAACACTGAAGCTTTCTTT. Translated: CASSFRDRRNTEAFF.

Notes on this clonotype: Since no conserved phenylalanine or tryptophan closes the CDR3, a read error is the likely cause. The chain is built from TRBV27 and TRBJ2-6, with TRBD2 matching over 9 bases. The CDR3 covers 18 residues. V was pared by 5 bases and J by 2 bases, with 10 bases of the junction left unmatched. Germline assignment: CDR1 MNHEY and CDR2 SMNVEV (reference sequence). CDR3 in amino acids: CASSGYSGRGPGANVLTL. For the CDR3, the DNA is TGTGCCAGCAGTGGCTATAGCGGGAGAGGCCCTGGGGCCAACGTCCTGACTTTA.

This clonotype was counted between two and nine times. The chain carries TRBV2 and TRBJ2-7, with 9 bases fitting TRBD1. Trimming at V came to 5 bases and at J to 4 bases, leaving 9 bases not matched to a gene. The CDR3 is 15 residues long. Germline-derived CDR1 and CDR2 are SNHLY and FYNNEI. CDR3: CASSPQGAQTYEQYF. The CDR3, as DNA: TGTGCCAGCAGTCCACAGGGGGCCCAGACGTACGAGCAGTACTTC.